Each of the 30 T cell receptor beta chains below was sequenced from the same sample in a study of glioma-infiltrating T cells after dendritic cell vaccination. The assay was immunoSEQ multiplex PCR, and TCRdb's table has in-frame clones only and misses some. This sample has tens of thousands of clones; about 85% occur once, and the top ten carry approximately 10%. This specimen consisted of blood, obtained before dendritic cell vaccination. The receptors shown here come from a human donor with glioblastoma.

The chain carries TRBV7-9 and TRBJ2-5; perhaps TRBD2 as D (7 bases). From germline, CDR1 is SEHNR and CDR2 FQNEAQ (reference sequence). The CDR3 extends over 16 amino acids. With 0 bases removed from V and 4 bases from J, the gap between germline ends came to 15 bases. The CDR3 here is CASSLALGGQGETQYF. DNA of the CDR3: TGTGCCAGCAGCTTAGCGCTCGGGGGGCAGGGAGAGACCCAGTACTTC.

This clone has a handful of counts. The V call is TRBV7-3, the J call TRBJ2-1, with 9 bases lining up with TRBD1. The CDR3 totals 14 residues. CDR1 is SGHTA, CDR2 FQGTGA, per germline. V was pared by 6 bases and J by 7 bases, with 7 bases of the junction left unmatched. CDR3 region: CASSFSGQGNEQFF. In DNA form, the CDR3 reads TGTGCCAGCAGTTTCTCCGGACAGGGGAATGAGCAGTTCTTC.

The V call is TRBV7-2, the J call TRBJ1-3, with D hard to call. The CDR3 is made up of 13 amino acids. V lost 1 base and J 4 bases, leaving 5 bases between the germline ends. The V gene's germline CDR1 is SGHTA and CDR2 FQGNSA. The CDR3 bases are TGTGCCAGCAGCTTAGTTATCGGAAACACCATATATTTT. Translated: CASSLVIGNTIYF.

The V gene is TRBV11-3, the J gene TRBJ2-1, with TRBD2 matching 10 bases. Losses at the gene ends were 3 bases for V and 5 bases for J; bases not matched to a gene: 7. The germline CDR1 and CDR2 sequences are SGHNT and YENEEA. The CDR3 extends over 16 amino acids. The CDR3 bases are TGTGCCAGCAGCTTGGTGCTAGCGGGGGATGACAATGAGCAGTTCTTC. Protein: CASSLVLAGDDNEQFF.

J is TRBJ1-2 and V is TRBV7-2, with 9 bases fitting TRBD1. This CDR3 is built from 15 residues. After removal of 8 bases from V and 4 bases from J, the junction contained 11 bases not matched to a gene. The germline CDR1 and CDR2 sequences are SGHTA and FQGNSA. CDR3 loop: CASVPSGTGTYGYTF. The CDR3 nucleotides read TGTGCCAGCGTACCCTCCGGGACAGGGACCTATGGCTACACCTTC. The whole variable domain, filled in from reference TRBV7-2 and TRBJ1-2, reads GAGVSQSPSNKVTEKGKDVELRCDPISGHTALYWYRQSLGQGLEFLIYFQGNSAPDKSGLPSDRFSAERTGGSVSTLTIQRTQQEDSAVYLCASVPSGTGTYGYTFGSGTRLTVV.

V gene TRBV19 combines with J gene TRBJ1-5; 7 nucleotides match TRBD1. J gave up 6 bases and V 1 base, and 6 bases lay outside the gene matches. In germline, CDR1 is LNHDA, CDR2 SQIVND (reference sequence). CDR3 length: 15 residues. The chain's CDR3 is CASSIVRGGTQPQHF. CDR3 sequence (DNA): TGTGCCAGTAGTATAGTGAGAGGGGGCACTCAGCCCCAGCATTTT.

The chain has TRBV19 and TRBJ1-1, with D possibly TRBD1 on 6 matching bases. The CDR3 totals 15 residues. CDR1 and CDR2 (germline): LNHDA, SQIVND (reference sequence). V was trimmed by 5 bases and J by 1 base, leaving 14 bases between them. The CDR3 region is CASSAWDTSNTEAFF. CDR3 DNA: TGTGCCAGTAGTGCTTGGGACACCTCGAACACTGAAGCTTTCTTT.

This chain links TRBV6-6 with TRBJ1-5; 7 positions agree with TRBD1. After removal of 6 bases from V and 3 bases from J, the junction contained 5 bases not matched to a gene. CDR1 and CDR2 (germline): MNHNY, SVGAGI (reference sequence). The CDR3 extends over 14 amino acids. CDR3 sequence: CASRETGANQPQHF. The CDR3 DNA reads as TGTGCCAGCAGGGAAACAGGGGCCAATCAGCCCCAGCATTTT.

Only one count was recorded for this clone. The CDR3 loop reads CASSVVGAGEITDTQYF. In DNA, the CDR3 is TGTGCCAGCAGCGTAGTGGGAGCGGGAGAAATCACAGATACGCAGTATTTT. The rearrangement uses TRBV9 and TRBJ2-3; 8 nucleotides agree with TRBD2. V shed 0 bases and J 2 bases; nucleotides not matched to a gene: 8. Germline V lookup: CDR1 SGDLS, CDR2 YYNGEE. The CDR3 sequence is 17 residues long.

The chain combines TRBV2 with TRBJ2-6, with D possibly being TRBD2 (6 bases). V lost 4 bases and J lost 2, with 9 bases in between. CDR1 is SNHLY and CDR2 is FYNNEI in the germline V gene. The CDR3 is 15 residues long. This CDR3 is CASSVGGPGANVLTF. CDR3 coding DNA: TGTGCCAGCAGTGTAGGAGGGCCTGGGGCCAACGTCCTGACTTTC.

The chain employs TRBV7-2 and TRBJ2-3; 8 bases fit TRBD2. The CDR3 covers 15 residues. Unmatched junction bases numbered 7, after V lost 3 bases and J lost 5 bases. Germline values: CDR1 SGHTA, CDR2 FQGNSA. This chain's CDR3 is CASSFDGGAGDTQYF. CDR3 in DNA: TGTGCCAGCAGCTTTGACGGGGGGGCAGGAGATACGCAGTATTTT.

The V gene is TRBV30, the J gene TRBJ2-1; 11 bases agree with TRBD2. From germline, CDR1 is GTSNPN and CDR2 SVGIG (reference sequence). The J segment lost 6 bases and the V segment lost 3 bases, leaving 7 bases of the junction unmatched. The length of the CDR3 is 15 residues. CDR3 in amino acids: CAWSVLSGGANEQFF. The CDR3 nucleotides read TGTGCCTGGAGCGTGCTTAGCGGGGGGGCCAATGAGCAGTTCTTC. Full variable domain (missing parts from reference TRBV30 and TRBJ2-1): SQTIHQWPATLVQPVGSPLSLECTVEGTSNPNLYWYRQAAGRGLQLLFYSVGIGQISSEVPQNLSASRPQDRQFILSSKKLLLSDSGFYLCAWSVLSGGANEQFFGPGTRLTVL.

V usage is TRBV6-4 and J usage is TRBJ2-4, with 7 bases fitting TRBD2. The CDR3 covers 12 residues. Germline loops: CDR1 MRHNA, CDR2 SNTAGT. V shed 10 bases, J shed 4 bases, and the junction held 4 bases outside the gene matches. CDR3 DNA: TGTGCCACCCTCGGGGGGAAAAACATTCAGTACTTC. Translating gives CATLGGKNIQYF.

The genes are TRBV14 and TRBJ2-3; the D gene is possibly TRBD2 (5 bases). The germline V gene has CDR1 SGHDN and CDR2 FVKESK. The CDR3 runs to 15 residues. The germline V and J ends were trimmed by 0 bases and 5 bases, with 12 bases remaining between them. The CDR3 region is CASSQDISAGDTQYF. DNA of the CDR3: TGTGCCAGCAGCCAAGATATCTCCGCGGGAGATACGCAGTATTTT.

This chain connects TRBV7-2 to TRBJ2-7; no clear D gene. This CDR3 contains 13 residues. The germline gives CDR1 SGHTA, CDR2 FQGNSA. Between the trimmed V and J ends, which lost 3 bases and 3 bases, there was a span of 9 bases. The CDR3 nucleotides read TGTGCCAGCAGCTTGGAGTCCAGCTACGAGCAGTACTTC. Amino acids: CASSLESSYEQYF.

V and J are TRBV19 and TRBJ1-5; D possibly corresponds to TRBD1 (6 bases). Germline V gene lookup returns CDR1 LNHDA and CDR2 SQIVND (reference sequence). Trimming shortened V by 7 bases and J by 1 base, and 11 bases separated the two germline ends. The CDR3 extends over 14 amino acids. The CDR3 here is CASTPDRSNQPQHF. CDR3 bases: TGTGCCAGTACCCCCGACAGGAGCAATCAGCCCCAGCATTTT.

This sequence joins TRBV11-2 and TRBJ1-3, with a possible D match to TRBD1 (5 bases). Germline values: CDR1 SGHAT, CDR2 FQNNGV. V lost 0 bases to trimming and J lost 2 bases, with 14 bases between them. This CDR3 is 17 amino acids long. The DNA for the CDR3 is TGTGCCAGCAGCTTAGATCCTGGAAGCAGGGCTGGAAACACCATATATTTT. Translated, it gives CASSLDPGSRAGNTIYF.

This clone was recorded only once. CDR3 DNA: TGTGCCAGCACACCAGGGGGTTTGGCGAACAACTATGGCTACACCTTC. Protein: CASTPGGLANNYGYTF. This chain uses TRBV28 with TRBJ1-2, with TRBD1 matching over 7 bases. V was clipped by 7 bases and J by 2 bases; unmatched bases: 13. Germline V gene sequence: CDR1 MDHEN, CDR2 SYDVKM. The CDR3 consists of 16 residues.

This rearrangement joins TRBV7-9 to TRBJ2-5; the match to TRBD1 covers 9 bases. The CDR3 covers 14 residues. V was clipped by 5 bases and J by 4 bases; unmatched bases: 5. Germline CDR1 reads SEHNR; CDR2 reads FQNEAQ (reference sequence). Here the CDR3 DNA reads TGTGCCAGCAGCCCAACAGGGGGCAGAGAGACCCAGTACTTC. This codes for CASSPTGGRETQYF.

V gene TRBV7-8 combines with J gene TRBJ2-7; the match to TRBD2 covers 12 bases. With V trimmed by 4 bases and J by 6 bases, 16 bases remained unmatched. This CDR3 spans 18 amino acids. The germline CDR1 and CDR2 sequences are SGHVS and FQNEAQ. The CDR3, as DNA: TGTGCCAGCAGCTCCAAAGCGGGACTAGCGGGCAGCCCGTCCGAGCAGTACTTC. Amino acid sequence: CASSSKAGLAGSPSEQYF.

The chain couples TRBV10-3 to TRBJ1-2; 10 positions agree with TRBD1. CDR1 is ENHRY and CDR2 is SYGVKD in the germline V gene. CDR3 length: 12 amino acids. The V gene end was trimmed by 10 bases and the J gene end by 6 bases; junction bases not matched to a gene: 5. CDR3 in DNA: TGTGCCAGCATCGGGACAGGGGATGGCTACACCTTC. It specifies CASIGTGDGYTF.

The rearrangement uses TRBV9 and TRBJ1-2; tentative D call: TRBD1 (5 bases). The CDR3 spans 15 residues. Germline assignment: CDR1 SGDLS and CDR2 YYNGEE. Trimming removed 0 bases from V and 7 bases from J, with 16 bases in between. This chain's CDR3 is CASSVAAGPIGGYTF. The CDR3 DNA reads TGTGCCAGCAGCGTAGCGGCAGGGCCTATAGGTGGCTACACCTTC. Full variable domain (outside the CDR3, taken from reference TRBV9 and TRBJ1-2): DSGVTQTPKHLITATGQRVTLRCSPRSGDLSVYWYQQSLDQGLQFLIQYYNGEERAKGNILERFSAQQFPDLHSELNLSSLELGDSALYFCASSVAAGPIGGYTFGSGTRLTVV.

The genes are TRBV5-6 and TRBJ1-1; 7 nucleotides agree with TRBD1. CDR3 size: 14 residues. From germline, CDR1 is SGHDT and CDR2 YYEEEE. The ends lost 4 bases at V and 4 bases at J; junction bases unmatched: 7. The CDR3 reads CASSLDRVATEAFF. The CDR3 DNA follows: TGTGCCAGCAGCCTAGACAGGGTCGCCACTGAAGCTTTCTTT.

This chain links TRBV19 with TRBJ1-6, with 8 positions matching TRBD1. J lost 7 bases, V lost 8 bases, and 10 bases had no gene match. The CDR3 is made up of 15 amino acids. Germline values: CDR1 LNHDA, CDR2 SQIVND (reference sequence). The CDR3 nucleotides read TGTGCCAGTGCCCCAGGACAGGGACCAAATTCACCCCTCCACTTT. Translation: CASAPGQGPNSPLHF.

V and J are TRBV6-5 and TRBJ2-7; TRBD1 matches 10 bases. V dropped 6 bases and J dropped 6; count of bases not matched to a gene: 5. Germline lookup yields CDR1 MNHEY and CDR2 SVGAGI. The CDR3 is made up of 13 amino acids. Written as DNA, the CDR3 is TGTGCCAGCAGGAGACAGGGGGCGGGCGAGCAGTACTTC. Its translation is CASRRQGAGEQYF.

DNA for the CDR3: TGTGCCAGCACCCCAGGGGCAGCCTACAATGAGCAGTTCTTC. Its translation: CASTPGAAYNEQFF. This rearrangement joins TRBV7-6 to TRBJ2-1; possibly TRBD1 for D (6 bases). The germline CDR1 and CDR2 sequences are SGHVS and FNYEAQ. The V end lost 7 bases, the J end lost 2 bases, and 12 bases lay between the germline ends. The CDR3 is 14 residues long. Using reference TRBV7-6 and TRBJ2-1 for the parts outside the CDR3, the full variable domain is GAGVSQSPRYKVTKRGQDVALRCDPISGHVSLYWYRQALGQGPEFLTYFNYEAQQDKSGLPNDRFSAERPEGSISTLTIQRTEQRDSAMYRCASTPGAAYNEQFFGPGTRLTVL.

The table lists this clone with a count of one. The rearrangement joins TRBV5-8 to TRBJ1-1, with D maybe TRBD1 (5 bases). CDR1 is SGHTS and CDR2 is YDEGEE in the germline V gene. The V end lost 1 base, the J end lost 5 bases, and 9 bases lay between the germline ends. The CDR3 runs 13 residues. CDR3 protein: CASSLPGGTEAFF. The DNA for the CDR3 is TGTGCCAGCAGCTTGCCTGGGGGGACTGAAGCTTTCTTT.

The chain couples TRBV11-3 to TRBJ2-5; 7 nucleotides line up with TRBD1. V shed 7 bases, J shed 3 bases, and the junction held 11 bases outside the gene matches. Germline assignment: CDR1 SGHNT and CDR2 YENEEA. CDR3 length: 15 residues. DNA of the CDR3: TGTGCCAGCACCCCTGGGTTGGGACAGAAAGAGACCCAGTACTTC. Translating gives CASTPGLGQKETQYF.

The J gene is TRBJ2-5, the V gene TRBV2, with 10 bases aligning to TRBD2. Germline V gene sequence: CDR1 SNHLY, CDR2 FYNNEI. The ends lost 10 bases at V and 1 base at J; junction bases unmatched: 15. CDR3 length equals 17 residues. The CDR3 here is CATYDGTSVTPQETQYF. The CDR3 region has the DNA TGTGCCACCTACGACGGGACTAGCGTTACCCCCCAAGAGACCCAGTACTTC.

CDR3 amino acids: CASSPGGTDNSPLHF. CDR3 nucleotide sequence: TGTGCCAGCAGCCCCGGCGGGACAGATAATTCACCCCTCCACTTT. The V and J genes are TRBV11-3 and TRBJ1-6; 7 bases line up with TRBD1. Germline CDR1 is SGHNT and CDR2 is YENEEA. This CDR3 region has 15 residues. Germline trimming cut 5 bases from V and 5 bases from J; bases unmatched to any gene: 6.